This T cell receptor beta chain was observed in a study of T cell responses to AZD1222 COVID-19 vaccine. Concerning this clone: Its specificity is unknown.

J lost 1 base, V lost 4 bases, and 7 bases had no gene match. The CDR3 extends over 16 amino acids. CDR1 and CDR2 (germline): SGDLS, YYNGEE. Study-wide results and caveats: Every sample of the repertoires postdated the peak T cell response.

Only in-frame clones appear in the TCRdb table, and some are missing; sequencing was by immunoSEQ multiplex PCR. The data hold fewer than 150,000 clones, with around 89% observed a single time. The source is an adult who received the AZD1222 COVID-19 vaccine. Specimen: peripheral blood, collected 28 days after the second AZD1222 dose. J is TRBJ2-3 and V is TRBV9; 9 nucleotides align to TRBD2. CDR3 amino acids: CASSTRVAGGTDTQYF. CDR3 DNA sequence: TGTGCCAGCAGCACTCGAGTAGCGGGGGGCACAGATACGCAGTATTTT.